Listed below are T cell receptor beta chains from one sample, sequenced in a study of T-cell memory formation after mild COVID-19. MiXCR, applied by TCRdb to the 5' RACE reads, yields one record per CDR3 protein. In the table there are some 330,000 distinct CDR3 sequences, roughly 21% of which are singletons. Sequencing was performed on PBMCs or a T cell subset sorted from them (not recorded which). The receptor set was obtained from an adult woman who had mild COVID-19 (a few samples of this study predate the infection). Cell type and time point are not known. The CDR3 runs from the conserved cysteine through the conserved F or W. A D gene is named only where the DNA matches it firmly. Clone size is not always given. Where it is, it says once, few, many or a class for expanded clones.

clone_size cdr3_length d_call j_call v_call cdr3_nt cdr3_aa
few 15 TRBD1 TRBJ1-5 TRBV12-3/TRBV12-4 TGTGCCAGCAGTTTAGGGACAGGGTCCAATCAGCCCCAGCATTTT CASSLGTGSNQPQHF
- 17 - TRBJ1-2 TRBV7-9 TGTGCCAGCAGCTCGACAGCCACCGGGCTTTGGGACTATGGCTACACCTTC CASSSTATGLWDYGYTF
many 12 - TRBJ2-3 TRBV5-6 TGTGCCAGCAGCAGACACACAGATACGCAGTATTTT CASSRHTDTQYF
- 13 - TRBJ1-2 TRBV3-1 TGTGCCAGCAGCCAAGTGGAAAGATATGGCTACACCTTC CASSQVERYGYTF
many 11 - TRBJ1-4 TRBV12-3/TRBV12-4 TGTGCCAGCAGCTTTGGGGAAAAACTGTTTTTT CASSFGEKLFF
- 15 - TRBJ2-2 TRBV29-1 TGCAGCGTTGACCCCCGCCAGGGGAGGGCCGGGGAGCTGTTTTTT CSVDPRQGRAGELFF
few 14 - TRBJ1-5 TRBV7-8 TGTGCCAGCAGATTGGGGGCTAGCAATCAGCCCCAGCATTTT CASRLGASNQPQHF
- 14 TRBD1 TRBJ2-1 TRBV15 TGTGCCACCAGCAGTTTGGACAGGGGTACTGGGCAGTTCTTC CATSSLDRGTGQFF
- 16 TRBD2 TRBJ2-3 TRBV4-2 TGTGCCAGCAGCCCCGACTCTAGCGGGGGGGCAGATACGCAGTATTTT CASSPDSSGGADTQYF
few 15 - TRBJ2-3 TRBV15 TGTGCCACCAGCAGAGATGGAAGCAGCACAGATACGCAGTATTTT CATSRDGSSTDTQYF
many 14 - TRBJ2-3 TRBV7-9 TGTGCCAGCAGCCCTCTTATCGTCACAGATACGCAGTATTTT CASSPLIVTDTQYF
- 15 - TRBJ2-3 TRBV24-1 TGTGCCACCAGTACGGGGACACTCCTCACAGATACGCAGTATTTT CATSTGTLLTDTQYF
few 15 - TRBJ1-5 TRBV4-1 TGCGCCAGCAGCCAAGATGATTCAGGGTGGCAGCCCCAGCATTTT CASSQDDSGWQPQHF
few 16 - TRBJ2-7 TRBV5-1 TGCGCCAGCAGCTTATCCAGGGGCACTAGTACCTACGAGCAGTACTTC CASSLSRGTSTYEQYF
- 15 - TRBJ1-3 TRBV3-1 TGTGCCAGCAGCCCAAGGGGGTTCCCTGGAAACACCATATATTTT CASSPRGFPGNTIYF
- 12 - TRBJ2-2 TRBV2 TGTGCCAGCCTTACGAACACCGGGGAGCTGTTTTTT CASLTNTGELFF
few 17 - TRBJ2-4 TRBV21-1 TGTGCCAGCAGCCCTGGGTATAATTGGACAGGGAGGAACATTCAGTACTTC CASSPGYNWTGRNIQYF
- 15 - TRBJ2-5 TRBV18 TGTGCCAGCTCACCACCGGAGAGAGTCGGGGAGACCCAGTACTTC CASSPPERVGETQYF
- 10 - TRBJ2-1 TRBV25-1 TGTGCCAGCAGTCATAGTGAGCAGTTCTTC CASSHSEQFF
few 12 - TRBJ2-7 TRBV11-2 TGTGCCAGCAGCTTATGGGGGCTCGAGCAGTACTTC CASSLWGLEQYF
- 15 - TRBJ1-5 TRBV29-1 TGCAGCGTGGGGGACTCCTCCCTAGCGGGACAGCCCCAGCATTTT CSVGDSSLAGQPQHF
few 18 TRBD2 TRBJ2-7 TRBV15 TGTGCCACCAGCACAGAGTCGGTCCCTAGCGGGGTCATGGGGGAGCAGTACTTC CATSTESVPSGVMGEQYF
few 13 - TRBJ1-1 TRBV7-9 TGTGCCAGCCGTGACACCTCGAACACTGAAGCTTTCTTT CASRDTSNTEAFF
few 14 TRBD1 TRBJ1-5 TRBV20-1 TGCAGTGCTGGACCGGGACAGACTAATCAGCCCCAGCATTTT CSAGPGQTNQPQHF
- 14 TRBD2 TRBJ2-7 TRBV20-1 TGCAGTGCTCGGACTAGCGGGTCTTCCTACGAGCAGTACTTC CSARTSGSSYEQYF
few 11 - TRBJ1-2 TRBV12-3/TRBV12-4 TGTGCCAGCAGCTTTAGCGGTGGCTACACCTTC CASSFSGGYTF
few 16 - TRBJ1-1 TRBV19 TGTGCCAGTAGTATGGGTCTAAGGGGCCCCAACACTGAAGCTTTCTTT CASSMGLRGPNTEAFF
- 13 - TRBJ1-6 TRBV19 TGTGCCAGTACGGCAGGGGATAGATCACCCCTCCACTTT CASTAGDRSPLHF
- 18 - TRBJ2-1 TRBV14 TGTGCCAGCAGCCGAGTTCCACCCTTCTCAGAAATCTACAATGAGCAGTTCTTC CASSRVPPFSEIYNEQFF
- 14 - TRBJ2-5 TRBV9 TGTGCCAGCAGCGCCGGGACATTCAGAGAGACCCAGTACTTC CASSAGTFRETQYF
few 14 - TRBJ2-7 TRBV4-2 TGTGCCAGCAGCCAAGCCCGAGATGTCGACGAGCAGTACTTC CASSQARDVDEQYF
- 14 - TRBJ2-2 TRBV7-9 TGTGCCAGCAGCCCCCCCGCGGCAACCGGGGAGCTGTTTTTT CASSPPAATGELFF
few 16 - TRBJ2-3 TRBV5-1 TGCGCCAGCACCTCAGTACGTAGCGCCAGCACAGATACGCAGTATTTT CASTSVRSASTDTQYF
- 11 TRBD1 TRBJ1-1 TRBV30 TGTGCCTGGACAGGGGGGGCTGAAGCTTTCTTT CAWTGGAEAFF
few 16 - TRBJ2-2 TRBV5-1 TGCGCCAGCATTGTCGGTACAGGAGTCAACACCGGGGAGCTGTTTTTT CASIVGTGVNTGELFF
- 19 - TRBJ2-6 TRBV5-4 TGTGCCAGCAGCTTGGCGAGTGGTGGGGGGAGCTCTGGGGCCAACGTCCTGACTTTC CASSLASGGGSSGANVLTF
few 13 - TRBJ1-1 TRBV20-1 TGCAGTGCTAGTAAACGGGTGAACACTGAAGCTTTCTTT CSASKRVNTEAFF
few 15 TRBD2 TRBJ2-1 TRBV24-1 TGTGCCACCAGTGAGGGAGGGACCACCTACAATGAGCAGTTCTTC CATSEGGTTYNEQFF
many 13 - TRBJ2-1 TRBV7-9 TGTGCCAGCAGCTTAAACGCTTACAATGAGCAGTTCTTC CASSLNAYNEQFF
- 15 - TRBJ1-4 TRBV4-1 TGCGCCAGCAGCCAATGGACGGCTACTAATGAAAAACTGTTTTTT CASSQWTATNEKLFF
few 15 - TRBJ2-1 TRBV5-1 TGCGCCAGCACTGAGGGGGGTTTGTCCTACAATGAGCAGTTCTTC CASTEGGLSYNEQFF
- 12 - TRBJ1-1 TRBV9 TGTGCCAGCAGCGCGGCGGGCACTGAAGCTTTCTTT CASSAAGTEAFF
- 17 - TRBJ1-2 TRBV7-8 TGTGCCAGCAGGGATTTCGACCGCTCGGGGTCGGGGGGTGGCTACACCTTC CASRDFDRSGSGGGYTF
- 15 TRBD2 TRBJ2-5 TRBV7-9 TGTGCCAGCAGCTTAGTCCACGGGGGGATGGAGACCCAGTACTTC CASSLVHGGMETQYF